This record looks at one T cell receptor (beta chain) sequence and its context. Its antigen is as yet unknown. The sample is drawn from a study of shared clonotypes between healthy human individuals. General study findings and limits: Clonotypes that were shared across a few donors made up around 5.5% of naive CD4 clonotypes.

This was a deep-level run. Sorted-subset replicate PCR reactions were performed with about 200 ng DNA, corresponding to some 32,000 T cell genomes. The repertoire was sequenced with immunoSEQ multiplex PCR; TCRdb's copy has only in-frame clones and lacks some. The profile shows more than 2 million clones, around 95% of them singletons. The CDR3 consists of 13 residues. CDR1 is SGHRS, CDR2 YFSETQ, per germline. The germline V and J ends were trimmed by 2 bases and 6 bases, with 11 bases remaining between them. The chain carries TRBV5-1 and TRBJ1-2; no reliable D call. Input material: naive CD4+ T cells sorted from blood. Stated subset: CD45RA+ positively selected. The source of this sequence is a man younger than 35 in good health. The CDR3 nucleotides are TGCGCCAGCAGCTTAGGAGGCCCTAATGGCTACACCTTC. Protein product: CASSLGGPNGYTF.